Listed below are T cell receptor beta chains from one sample, sequenced in a study of OX40 agonist ivuxolimab in advanced cancers. Profiling relied on immunoSEQ multiplex PCR, and the TCRdb table lists in-frame clones only, not all of them. The data contain about 46,000 clones, roughly four fifths of them singletons. The sequenced sample was CD4+ or CD8+ T cells sorted from blood, obtained in a trial of the OX40 agonist ivuxolimab. Receptor source: an adult with an advanced solid tumor such as melanoma, head and neck, liver or kidney cancer. The CDR3 runs from the conserved cysteine through the conserved F or W. D genes are given only for firm matches. Clone size, where shown, is once, few, many, or a class for clones that have expanded.

NA	TRBV23-1	NA	TRBJ2-3	CASSQPTRGGVDTQYF	TGCGCCAGCAGTCAACCGACTAGGGGGGGGGTAGATACGCAGTATTTT
NA	TRBV7-6	TRBD2	TRBJ2-3	CASTRTSGSTDTQYF	TGTGCCAGCACCCGGACTAGCGGGAGTACAGATACGCAGTATTTT
NA	TRBV28	NA	TRBJ2-3	CASSLPRGMGTDTQYF	TGTGCCAGCAGTTTGCCGAGGGGAATGGGCACAGATACGCAGTATTTT
few	TRBV29-1	TRBD2	TRBJ2-7	CSVLAGEVYEQYF	TGCAGCGTTCTAGCGGGAGAAGTCTACGAGCAGTACTTC
medium-sized	TRBV5-1	NA	TRBJ2-1	CASSLQGNSYNEQFF	TGCGCCAGCAGCTTGCAGGGGAACTCCTACAATGAGCAGTTCTTC
once	TRBV5-1	TRBD2	TRBJ2-2	CASSLAGGPNTGELFF	TGCGCCAGCAGCTTGGCGGGAGGGCCGAACACCGGGGAGCTGTTTTTT
NA	TRBV5-5	NA	TRBJ1-5	CASSLGAPRGGQPQHF	TGTGCCAGCAGCTTGGGAGCCCCCCGGGGGGGACAGCCCCAGCATTTT
NA	TRBV7-9	NA	TRBJ1-3	CASSSRVVRSGNTIYF	TGTGCCAGCAGCTCCCGGGTGGTGCGCTCTGGAAACACCATATATTTT
few	TRBV28	NA	TRBJ2-1	CASSFRSYNEQFF	TGTGCCAGCAGTTTTCGTAGCTACAATGAGCAGTTCTTC
once	TRBV7-2	NA	TRBJ2-7	CASSPFASIYEQYF	TGTGCCAGCAGCCCCTTTGCTAGCATCTACGAGCAGTACTTC
few	TRBV27	NA	TRBJ2-7	CASSWGPYEQYF	TGTGCCAGCAGTTGGGGCCCCTACGAGCAGTACTTC
few	TRBV5-1	TRBD1	TRBJ1-1	CASSLTGTGVNTEAFF	TGCGCCAGCAGCTTGACCGGGACAGGGGTTAACACTGAAGCTTTCTTT
NA	TRBV29-1	NA	TRBJ1-2	CSVEGGWGYGYTF	TGCAGCGTTGAGGGGGGTTGGGGCTATGGCTACACCTTC
NA	TRBV9	NA	TRBJ2-7	CASTVGLGGYYEQYF	TGTGCCAGCACCGTAGGATTAGGCGGTTACTACGAGCAGTACTTC
NA	TRBV2	NA	TRBJ2-1	CASSEVNRGQFF	TGTGCCAGCAGTGAGGTCAACCGGGGGCAGTTCTTC
NA	TRBV10-3	NA	TRBJ2-7	CAISQGHEQYF	TGTGCCATCAGTCAGGGGCACGAGCAGTACTTC
NA	TRBV29-1	NA	TRBJ2-1	CSVEDALIGLYNEQFF	TGCAGCGTTGAAGATGCCTTAATAGGGCTTTACAATGAGCAGTTCTTC
NA	TRBV7-3	NA	TRBJ2-3	CASSLGGASTDTQYF	TGTGCCAGCAGCTTAGGCGGGGCAAGCACAGATACGCAGTATTTT
few	TRBV7-2	NA	TRBJ2-4	CASSKRSLAKNIQYF	TGTGCCAGCAGCAAGAGGTCCCTAGCCAAAAACATTCAGTACTTC
NA	TRBV2	TRBD1	TRBJ1-5	CASSGPGTGDQPQHF	TGTGCCAGCAGTGGCCCAGGGACAGGGGATCAGCCCCAGCATTTT
few	TRBV5-5	TRBD1	TRBJ1-4	CASSLRFRDRVLNEKLFF	TGTGCCAGCAGCTTGCGTTTTCGGGACAGAGTCCTTAATGAAAAACTGTTTTTT
NA	TRBV5-1	TRBD1	TRBJ1-1	CASKRTGENTEAFF	TGCGCCAGCAAAAGGACAGGGGAGAACACTGAAGCTTTCTTT
NA	TRBV10-2	NA	TRBJ2-5	CASSEGSGGETQYF	TGCGCCAGCAGTGAGGGGTCAGGCGGGGAGACCCAGTACTTC
few	TRBV6-5	NA	TRBJ1-2	CASSESNYGYTF	TGTGCCAGCAGTGAAAGTAACTATGGCTACACCTTC
NA	TRBV5-1	TRBD1	TRBJ1-6	CASSLTDRDSPLHF	TGCGCCAGCAGCTTGACCGACAGGGATTCACCCCTCCACTTT
NA	TRBV11-2	TRBD2	TRBJ2-2	CASSGETSGSRGAVF	TGTGCCAGCAGCGGAGAGACTAGCGGGAGCCGGGGAGCTGTTTTT
NA	TRBV4-1	NA	TRBJ2-3	CASSPIGGTDTQYF	TGCGCCAGCAGCCCCATCGGAGGGACAGATACGCAGTATTTT
NA	TRBV6-1	NA	TRBJ2-3	CASSGAGQPISQYF	TGTGCCAGCAGTGGGGCCGGACAACCCATATCCCAGTATTTT
NA	TRBV12-5	NA	TRBJ2-2	CASGLRGYTGELFF	TGTGCTAGTGGTTTACGCGGGTACACCGGGGAGCTGTTTTTT
NA	TRBV27	TRBD1	TRBJ2-7	CASSRWTGTAYEQYF	TGTGCCAGCAGTCGGTGGACAGGGACTGCCTACGAGCAGTACTTC
NA	TRBV19	NA	TRBJ2-7	CASSYRSISYEQYF	TGTGCCAGTAGTTACAGGTCAATATCCTACGAGCAGTACTTC